Listed below are T cell receptor beta chains from one sample, sequenced in a study of T cell repertoires in cytomegalovirus infection. TCRdb itself ran the reads through MiXCR, one entry per CDR3 protein. This sample has under 800,000 distinct CDR3 sequences, with less than 25% found just once. The specimen sequenced was CD8+ T cells from PBMCs. Receptors originate from a human donor in good health (CMV status not recorded). Some clones in this sample may be carry-over from other donors' samples. CDR3s include the opening cysteine and the closing phenylalanine or tryptophan. Fields, in order: V gene, J gene, clone size, D gene, CDR3 DNA, CDR3 protein. The D gene is left open where the match is weak. For some rows the clone size is stated as once, few or many, or as a class when expanded; others skip it.

v_call: TRBV20-1
j_call: TRBJ1-5
clone_size: -
d_call: -
cdr3_nt: TGCACTGCTAGAGCGGGATTTGATTATAGCAATCAGCCCCAGCATTTT
cdr3_aa: CTARAGFDYSNQPQHF

v_call: TRBV20-1
j_call: TRBJ2-1
clone_size: -
d_call: -
cdr3_nt: TGCAGTGCTAGACCTCTAGCTGTGGAGCAGTTCTTC
cdr3_aa: CSARPLAVEQFF

v_call: TRBV12-3/TRBV12-4
j_call: TRBJ2-2
clone_size: many
d_call: -
cdr3_nt: TGTGCCAGCAGCCCTGACAGTTACACCGGGGAGCTGTTTTTT
cdr3_aa: CASSPDSYTGELFF

v_call: TRBV7-9
j_call: TRBJ2-1
clone_size: -
d_call: -
cdr3_nt: TGTGCCAGCAGCAGGATCGGCGCCCCGGGCTATGAGCAGTTCTTC
cdr3_aa: CASSRIGAPGYEQFF

v_call: TRBV4-3
j_call: TRBJ2-3
clone_size: -
d_call: -
cdr3_nt: TGCGCCAGCAGCCAAGATTGGGGGGACTTCGGTACGCAGTATTTT
cdr3_aa: CASSQDWGDFGTQYF

v_call: TRBV6-2/TRBV6-3
j_call: TRBJ2-1
clone_size: few
d_call: -
cdr3_nt: TGTGCCAGCAGTCGGCGGCACAATGAGCAGTTCTTC
cdr3_aa: CASSRRHNEQFF

v_call: TRBV19
j_call: TRBJ2-1
clone_size: -
d_call: TRBD2
cdr3_nt: TGTGCCAGTACCCGGGGAGGGGCAGGGTACAATGAGCAGTTCTTC
cdr3_aa: CASTRGGAGYNEQFF

v_call: TRBV4-1
j_call: TRBJ1-2
clone_size: few
d_call: -
cdr3_nt: TGCGCCAGCAGCCAAGAGGCCGGCAATCATGGCTACACCTTC
cdr3_aa: CASSQEAGNHGYTF

v_call: TRBV28
j_call: TRBJ2-5
clone_size: many
d_call: -
cdr3_nt: TGTGCCAGCAGTTTCGGGCCGGGGGCAGGGGTTGGCACCCAAGAGACCCAGTACTTC
cdr3_aa: CASSFGPGAGVGTQETQYF

v_call: TRBV7-2
j_call: TRBJ2-1
clone_size: many
d_call: TRBD1
cdr3_nt: TGTGCCAGCAGCTTATACACAATCTGGGACAGGGATTACAATGAGCAGTTCTTC
cdr3_aa: CASSLYTIWDRDYNEQFF

v_call: TRBV20-1
j_call: TRBJ2-3
clone_size: once
d_call: -
cdr3_nt: TGCAGTGCTAGAGAACAGGGCCTTGATACAGATACGCAGTATTTT
cdr3_aa: CSAREQGLDTDTQYF

v_call: TRBV6-4
j_call: TRBJ2-1
clone_size: -
d_call: TRBD2
cdr3_nt: TGTGCCAGCAGTGACTCTAGCGGGGGGACCCGCTCCTACAATGAGCAGTTCTTC
cdr3_aa: CASSDSSGGTRSYNEQFF

v_call: TRBV20-1
j_call: TRBJ2-1
clone_size: -
d_call: TRBD1
cdr3_nt: TGCAGTGCTACCGAACACGGGACAGGCTCCTACAATGAGCAGTTCTTC
cdr3_aa: CSATEHGTGSYNEQFF

v_call: TRBV2
j_call: TRBJ2-7
clone_size: -
d_call: -
cdr3_nt: TGTGCCAGCAGTGAAGCGGACCACTCCTTGGAGCAGTACTTC
cdr3_aa: CASSEADHSLEQYF

v_call: TRBV28
j_call: TRBJ2-3
clone_size: -
d_call: -
cdr3_nt: TGTGCCAGCAGTTTCCCCCGGCGGACAACCTCGAGCACAGATACGCAGTATTTT
cdr3_aa: CASSFPRRTTSSTDTQYF

v_call: TRBV5-4
j_call: TRBJ2-1
clone_size: few
d_call: TRBD1
cdr3_nt: TGTGCCAGCAGCTGGGACAGGGGGCGGCAGATTGTCAACTACAATGAGCAGTTCTTC
cdr3_aa: CASSWDRGRQIVNYNEQFF

v_call: TRBV25-1
j_call: TRBJ2-1
clone_size: few
d_call: TRBD2
cdr3_nt: TGTGCCAGCAGTGGCTTGCAGCGGGGGGGCTACAATGAGCAGTTCTTC
cdr3_aa: CASSGLQRGGYNEQFF

v_call: TRBV7-9
j_call: TRBJ2-4
clone_size: many
d_call: -
cdr3_nt: TGTGCCAGCAGCTTAGCTATGGTAAACATTCAGTACTTC
cdr3_aa: CASSLAMVNIQYF

v_call: TRBV19
j_call: TRBJ1-2
clone_size: many
d_call: TRBD1
cdr3_nt: TGTGCCAGTAGTATAGAGGCCACAGGGGACTTCTATGGCTACACCTTC
cdr3_aa: CASSIEATGDFYGYTF

v_call: TRBV19
j_call: TRBJ2-2
clone_size: -
d_call: TRBD1
cdr3_nt: TGTGCCAGTAGTCTGAACAGGGGGCCCGGGGAGCTGTTTTTT
cdr3_aa: CASSLNRGPGELFF

v_call: TRBV10-3
j_call: TRBJ1-6
clone_size: -
d_call: -
cdr3_nt: TGTGCCATCAGTGGACGGATCGGCTCACCCCTCCACTTT
cdr3_aa: CAISGRIGSPLHF

v_call: TRBV10-3
j_call: TRBJ2-5
clone_size: few
d_call: -
cdr3_nt: TGTGCCATCAGCCACGACGGGCAAGAGACCCAGTACTTC
cdr3_aa: CAISHDGQETQYF

v_call: TRBV11-1
j_call: TRBJ1-3
clone_size: many
d_call: -
cdr3_nt: TGTGCCAGCAGATCCGGTGGACCTGGAAACACCATATATTTT
cdr3_aa: CASRSGGPGNTIYF

v_call: TRBV6-5
j_call: TRBJ1-1
clone_size: -
d_call: -
cdr3_nt: TGTGCCAGCAGTTACCGAAGGGGCCGGACTGAAGCTTTCTTT
cdr3_aa: CASSYRRGRTEAFF

v_call: TRBV20-1
j_call: TRBJ1-5
clone_size: many
d_call: TRBD1
cdr3_nt: TGCAGTGCCGAGGGGGCGGGGGATCAGCCCCAGCATTTT
cdr3_aa: CSAEGAGDQPQHF

v_call: TRBV7-9
j_call: TRBJ1-4
clone_size: many
d_call: TRBD1
cdr3_nt: TGTGCCAGCAGCCCCCTTCCGGGACAGGGCCATGAAAAACTGTTTTTT
cdr3_aa: CASSPLPGQGHEKLFF

v_call: TRBV6-5
j_call: TRBJ2-1
clone_size: many
d_call: -
cdr3_nt: TGTGCCAGCAGTTCCGATCAGGACAGCAGGGGCTACAATGAGCAGTTCTTC
cdr3_aa: CASSSDQDSRGYNEQFF

v_call: TRBV10-3
j_call: TRBJ2-5
clone_size: few
d_call: -
cdr3_nt: TGTGCCATCAGTGAGCCGGGGACCCAAGAGACCCAGTACTTC
cdr3_aa: CAISEPGTQETQYF

v_call: TRBV6-2/TRBV6-3
j_call: TRBJ2-2
clone_size: -
d_call: -
cdr3_nt: TGTGCCAGCACGGCCAATCGACTAGCGAACACCGGGGAGCTGTTTTTT
cdr3_aa: CASTANRLANTGELFF

v_call: TRBV7-2
j_call: TRBJ1-2
clone_size: many
d_call: -
cdr3_nt: TGTGCCAGCAGCTTGACAGACTACTATGGCTACACCTTC
cdr3_aa: CASSLTDYYGYTF

v_call: TRBV10-1
j_call: TRBJ2-3
clone_size: few
d_call: TRBD1
cdr3_nt: TGCGCCAGCAGTGAGACCGGGACAGGGACGACAGATACGCAGTATTTT
cdr3_aa: CASSETGTGTTDTQYF

v_call: TRBV4-1
j_call: TRBJ2-1
clone_size: -
d_call: -
cdr3_nt: TGCGCCAGCAGCCAAGATTCGGCCTTCCAGGGCTACAATGAGCAGTTCTTC
cdr3_aa: CASSQDSAFQGYNEQFF

v_call: TRBV7-6
j_call: TRBJ2-5
clone_size: many
d_call: -
cdr3_nt: TGTGCCAGCAGCTTAGCGGGGGACGGAAGAGATATTACCCAGTACTTC
cdr3_aa: CASSLAGDGRDITQYF

v_call: TRBV12-5
j_call: TRBJ1-6
clone_size: few
d_call: -
cdr3_nt: TGTGCTAGTGGTTTAAAGGGGCATTCACCCCTCCACTTT
cdr3_aa: CASGLKGHSPLHF

v_call: TRBV7-6
j_call: TRBJ2-2
clone_size: many
d_call: -
cdr3_nt: TGTGCCAGCAGCTTAGCGTTCCGGCAGCTTGGCACCGGGGAGCTGTTTTTT
cdr3_aa: CASSLAFRQLGTGELFF

v_call: TRBV23-1
j_call: TRBJ2-3
clone_size: few
d_call: TRBD1
cdr3_nt: TGCGCCAGCAGTCACTACAGGGGGCCGACAGATACGCAGTATTTT
cdr3_aa: CASSHYRGPTDTQYF

v_call: TRBV7-8
j_call: TRBJ1-5
clone_size: many
d_call: -
cdr3_nt: TGTGCCAGCAGCTTCGACGGAGGGCCCCAGCCCCAGCATTTT
cdr3_aa: CASSFDGGPQPQHF

v_call: TRBV7-6
j_call: TRBJ2-2
clone_size: few
d_call: TRBD1
cdr3_nt: TGTGCCAGCAGCTTAGCCGGGACAGCGAACACCGGGGAGCTGTTTTTT
cdr3_aa: CASSLAGTANTGELFF

v_call: TRBV27
j_call: TRBJ1-1
clone_size: few
d_call: TRBD1
cdr3_nt: TGTGCCAGCAGTAGACAGGGCTTCGGTACTGAAGCTTTCTTT
cdr3_aa: CASSRQGFGTEAFF

v_call: TRBV7-6
j_call: TRBJ2-2
clone_size: many
d_call: -
cdr3_nt: TGTGCCAGCAGCCCCCGAGGACTGGGGGGTGGGGAGCTGTTTTTT
cdr3_aa: CASSPRGLGGGELFF

v_call: TRBV4-1
j_call: TRBJ2-1
clone_size: -
d_call: TRBD1
cdr3_nt: TGCGCCAGCAGCCAAGGGACAGGAGCGTATGAGCAGTTCTTC
cdr3_aa: CASSQGTGAYEQFF

v_call: TRBV2
j_call: TRBJ2-3
clone_size: -
d_call: TRBD2
cdr3_nt: TGTGCCAGCGGGGAGGCTAGCGGGTTCAGAGATACGCAGTATTTT
cdr3_aa: CASGEASGFRDTQYF